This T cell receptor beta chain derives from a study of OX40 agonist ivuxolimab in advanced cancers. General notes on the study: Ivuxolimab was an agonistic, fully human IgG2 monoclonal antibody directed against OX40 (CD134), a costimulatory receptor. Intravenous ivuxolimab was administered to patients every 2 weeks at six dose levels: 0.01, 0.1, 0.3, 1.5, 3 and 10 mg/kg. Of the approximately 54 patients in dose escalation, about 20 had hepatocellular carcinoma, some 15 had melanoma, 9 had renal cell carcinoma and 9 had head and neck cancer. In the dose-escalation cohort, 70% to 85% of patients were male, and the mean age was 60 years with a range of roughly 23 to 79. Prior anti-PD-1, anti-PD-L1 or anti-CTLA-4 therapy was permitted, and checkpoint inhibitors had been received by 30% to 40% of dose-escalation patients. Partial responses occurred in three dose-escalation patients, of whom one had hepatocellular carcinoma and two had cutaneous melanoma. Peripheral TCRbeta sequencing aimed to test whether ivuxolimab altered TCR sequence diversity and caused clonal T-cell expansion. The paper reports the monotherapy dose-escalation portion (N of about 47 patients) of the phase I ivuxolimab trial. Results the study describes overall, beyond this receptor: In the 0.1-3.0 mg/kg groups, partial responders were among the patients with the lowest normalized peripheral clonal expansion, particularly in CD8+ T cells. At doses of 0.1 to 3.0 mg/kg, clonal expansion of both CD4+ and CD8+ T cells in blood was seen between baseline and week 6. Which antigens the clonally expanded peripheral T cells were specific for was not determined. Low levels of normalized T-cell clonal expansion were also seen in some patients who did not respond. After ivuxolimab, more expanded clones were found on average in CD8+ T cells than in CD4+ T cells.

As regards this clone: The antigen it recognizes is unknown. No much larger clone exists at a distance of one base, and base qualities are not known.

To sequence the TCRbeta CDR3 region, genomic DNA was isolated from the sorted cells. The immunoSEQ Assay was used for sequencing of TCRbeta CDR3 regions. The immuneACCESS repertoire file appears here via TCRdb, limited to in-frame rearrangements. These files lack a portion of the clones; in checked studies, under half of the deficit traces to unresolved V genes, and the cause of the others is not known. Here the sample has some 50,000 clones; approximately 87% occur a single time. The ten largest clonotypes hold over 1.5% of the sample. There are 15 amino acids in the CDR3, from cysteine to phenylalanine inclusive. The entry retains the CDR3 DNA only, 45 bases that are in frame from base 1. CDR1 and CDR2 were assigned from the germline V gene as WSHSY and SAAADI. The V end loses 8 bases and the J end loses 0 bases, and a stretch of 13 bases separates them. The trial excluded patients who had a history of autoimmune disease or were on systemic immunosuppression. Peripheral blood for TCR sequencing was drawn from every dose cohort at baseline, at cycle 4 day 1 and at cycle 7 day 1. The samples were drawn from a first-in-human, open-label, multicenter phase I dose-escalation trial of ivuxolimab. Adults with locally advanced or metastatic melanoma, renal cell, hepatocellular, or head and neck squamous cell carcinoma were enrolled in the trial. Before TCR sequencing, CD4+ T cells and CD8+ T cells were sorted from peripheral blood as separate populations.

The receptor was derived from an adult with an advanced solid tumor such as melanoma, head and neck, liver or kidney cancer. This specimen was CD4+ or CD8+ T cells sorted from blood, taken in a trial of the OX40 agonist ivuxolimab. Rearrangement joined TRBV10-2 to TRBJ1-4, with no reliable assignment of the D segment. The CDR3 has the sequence CASGKRTTTNEKLFF. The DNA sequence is TGCGCCAGCGGGAAGAGAACGACAACTAATGAAAAACTGTTTTTT.